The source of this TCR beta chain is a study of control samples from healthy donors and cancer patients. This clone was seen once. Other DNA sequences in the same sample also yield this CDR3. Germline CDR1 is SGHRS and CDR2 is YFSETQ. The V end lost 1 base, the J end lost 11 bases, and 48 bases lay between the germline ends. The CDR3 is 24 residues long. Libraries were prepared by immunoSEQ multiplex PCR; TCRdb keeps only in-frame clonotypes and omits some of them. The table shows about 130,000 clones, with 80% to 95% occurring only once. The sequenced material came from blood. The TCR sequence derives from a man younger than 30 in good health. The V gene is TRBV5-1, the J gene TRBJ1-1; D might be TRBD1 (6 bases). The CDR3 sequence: CASSLFLSVFRGAGGGEVGRGAFF. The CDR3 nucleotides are TGCGCCAGCAGCTTGTTTCTTTCCGTATTCAGGGGCGCGGGGGGGGGTGAGGTTGGCCGTGGGGCTTTCTTT.